This T cell receptor beta chain was captured in a study of shared clonotypes between healthy human individuals. Notes on the study in general: The generation probabilities recorded for non-shared clonotypes fell below those of clonotypes shared by all four donors.

A remark on this clone: The antigen is unknown.

Splitting of each subset's genomic DNA was done evenly across several immunoSEQ plates. The method was immunoSEQ multiplex PCR; TCRdb's version includes in-frame clones alone and lacks a portion of them. The sample includes under 200,000 clones, 90% to 95% of them seen just once. The specimen was naive CD4+ T cells sorted from blood. Subset given: CD45RA+ positively selected. The sequence derives from a woman under 40 in good health.

CDR3 loop: CASSLGQGYHEQYF. The CDR3 nucleotides read TGCGCCAGCAGCTTGGGACAGGGGTACCACGAGCAGTACTTC. The V gene is TRBV5-1, the J gene TRBJ2-7; the match to TRBD1 covers 8 bases. Germline trimming cut 0 bases from V and 5 bases from J; bases unmatched to any gene: 4. Germline V lookup: CDR1 SGHRS, CDR2 YFSETQ. CDR3 length: 14 residues.